The T cell receptor (beta chain) described here comes from a study of T cells after yellow fever vaccination. Regarding this clonotype: Its antigen remains unidentified.

Study observations and caveats: Booster sampling recovered most clones from primary vaccination (96% CD4, approximately 90% CD8).

MiXCR, run by TCRdb on the 5' RACE reads, gives a single entry per CDR3 protein. The data show approximately 300,000 distinct CDR3 sequences, with about 10% seen just once and over 3% held by the top ten. The germline CDR1 and CDR2 sequences are MGHRA and YSYEKL. The CDR3 totals 15 residues. The V and J ends lost 3 bases and 1 base, in that order; junction bases with no gene match: 2. This rearrangement joins TRBV4-1 to TRBJ2-5, with 10 bases matching TRBD2. The TCR sequence derives from a young man who received the YFV17D yellow fever vaccine. The sequencing here drew on CD4+ T cells sorted from PBMCs, taken 45 days after the yellow fever booster vaccination. CDR3 coding DNA: TGCGCCAGCAGCCATAGCGGGGGGCTCCAAGAGACCCAGTACTTC. Protein: CASSHSGGLQETQYF.